This T cell receptor (beta chain) was found in a study of blood T cell repertoires in COVID-19. Only in-frame clones appear in the TCRdb table, and some are missing; sequencing was by immunoSEQ multiplex PCR. The sample lists about 310,000 clones, roughly 90% occurring once. V gave up 5 bases and J gave up 3 bases; unmatched junction bases: 3. The CDR3 is 14 residues long. Germline V CDR1 and CDR2: SGHTA, FQGNSA. This sequence joins TRBV7-2 and TRBJ2-1, with 8 bases fitting TRBD2. The TCR was taken from a woman in her 40s who had recovered from COVID-19. Sequenced material: PBMCs or T cells enriched from blood (not recorded which). The CDR3 nucleotides are TGTGCCAGCAGCACCGGGACTAGCTACAATGAGCAGTTCTTC. Translated: CASSTGTSYNEQFF.